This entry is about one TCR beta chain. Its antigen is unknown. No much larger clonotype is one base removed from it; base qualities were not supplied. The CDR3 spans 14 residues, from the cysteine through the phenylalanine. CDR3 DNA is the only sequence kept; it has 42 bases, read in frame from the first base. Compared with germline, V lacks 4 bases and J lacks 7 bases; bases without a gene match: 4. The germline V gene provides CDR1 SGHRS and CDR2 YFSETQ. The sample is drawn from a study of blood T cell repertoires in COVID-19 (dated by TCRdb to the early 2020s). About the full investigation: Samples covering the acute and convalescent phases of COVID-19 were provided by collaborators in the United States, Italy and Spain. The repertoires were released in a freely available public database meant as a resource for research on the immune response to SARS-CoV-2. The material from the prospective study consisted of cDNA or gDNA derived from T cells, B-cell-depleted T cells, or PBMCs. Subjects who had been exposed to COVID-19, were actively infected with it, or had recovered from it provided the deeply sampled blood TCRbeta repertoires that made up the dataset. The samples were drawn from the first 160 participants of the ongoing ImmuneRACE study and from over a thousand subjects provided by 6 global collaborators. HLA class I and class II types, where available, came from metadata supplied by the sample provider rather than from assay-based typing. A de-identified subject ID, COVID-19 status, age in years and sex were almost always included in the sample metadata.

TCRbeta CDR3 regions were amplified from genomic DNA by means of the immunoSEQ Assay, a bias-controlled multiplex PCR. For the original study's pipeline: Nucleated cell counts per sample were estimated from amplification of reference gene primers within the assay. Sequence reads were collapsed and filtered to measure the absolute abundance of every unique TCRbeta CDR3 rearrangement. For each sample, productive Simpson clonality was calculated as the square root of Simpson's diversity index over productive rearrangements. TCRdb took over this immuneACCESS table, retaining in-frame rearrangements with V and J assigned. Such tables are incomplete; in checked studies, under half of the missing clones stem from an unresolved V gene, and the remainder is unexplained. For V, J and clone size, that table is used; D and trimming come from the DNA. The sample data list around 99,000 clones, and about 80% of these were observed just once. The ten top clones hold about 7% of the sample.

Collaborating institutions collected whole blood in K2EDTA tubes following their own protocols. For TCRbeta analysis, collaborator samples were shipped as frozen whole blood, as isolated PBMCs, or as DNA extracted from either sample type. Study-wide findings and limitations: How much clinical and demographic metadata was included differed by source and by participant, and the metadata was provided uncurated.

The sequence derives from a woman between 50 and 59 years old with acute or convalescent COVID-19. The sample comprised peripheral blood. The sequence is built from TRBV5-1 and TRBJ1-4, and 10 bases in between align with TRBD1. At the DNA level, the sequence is TGCGCCAGCAGCCCGGGACAGGGGAGTGAAAAACTGTTTTTT. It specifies CASSPGQGSEKLFF.